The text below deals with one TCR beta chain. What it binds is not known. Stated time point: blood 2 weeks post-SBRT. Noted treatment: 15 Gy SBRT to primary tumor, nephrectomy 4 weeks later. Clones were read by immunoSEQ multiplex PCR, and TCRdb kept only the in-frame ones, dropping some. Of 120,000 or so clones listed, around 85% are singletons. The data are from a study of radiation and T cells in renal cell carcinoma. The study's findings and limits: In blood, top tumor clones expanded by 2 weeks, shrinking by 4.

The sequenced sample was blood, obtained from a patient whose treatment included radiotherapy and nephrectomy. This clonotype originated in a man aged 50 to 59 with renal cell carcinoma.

DNA of the CDR3: TGCGCCAGCACAAGGACCGGGACAGTTAATGAAAAACTGTTTTTT. Protein product: CASTRTGTVNEKLFF. The gene calls are TRBV4-1 and TRBJ1-4, with 7 nucleotides matching TRBD1. The junction had 9 bases not matched to a gene; V was cut back by 7 bases and J by 4 bases. The germline CDR1 and CDR2 sequences are MGHRA and YSYEKL. This CDR3 contains 15 residues.